This T cell receptor beta chain was profiled in a study of blood T cell repertoires in COVID-19 (dated by TCRdb to 2020 to 2022). For context, the study as a whole: Collaborator samples came from the United States, Italy and Spain and covered acute and convalescent phases of COVID-19. The prospective study material was composed of cDNA or gDNA derived from T cells, B-cell-depleted T cells, or PBMCs. Deeply sampled blood TCRbeta repertoires from subjects exposed to, actively infected with, or recovered from COVID-19 were included in the dataset. The repertoires were released in a freely available public database intended as a resource for research on the immune response to SARS-CoV-2. Samples came from the ongoing ImmuneRACE study (first 160 participants) plus 1,254 subjects from 6 global collaborators. The sample metadata nearly always contained a de-identified subject ID, COVID-19 status, age in years and sex. Where HLA class I and class II types were available, the types were taken from metadata supplied by the sample provider, not from assay-based typing. What the study reported, not specific to this receptor: Clinical and demographic metadata were provided uncurated, with the amount varying by source and participant.

Collaborating institutions collected whole blood in K2EDTA tubes following their own protocols. For TCRbeta analysis, collaborator samples were shipped as frozen whole blood, as isolated PBMCs, or as DNA extracted from either sample type. The CDR3, cysteine through phenylalanine, is 14 amino acids long. The DNA shown is the 42-base CDR3, in frame from base 1. The germline V gene yields SGHNT for CDR1 and YENEEA for CDR2. V trim: 4 bases; J trim: 2 bases; unmatched bases: 4. The immunoSEQ Assay, a bias-controlled multiplex PCR, was used to amplify TCRbeta CDR3 regions from genomic DNA. The study's own analysis went as follows. Nucleated cell counts per sample were estimated from amplification of reference gene primers within the assay. Sequence reads were collapsed and filtered to measure the absolute abundance of every unique TCRbeta CDR3 rearrangement. For each sample, productive Simpson clonality was calculated as the square root of Simpson's diversity index across productive rearrangements. TCRdb retrieved this table from immuneACCESS and kept in-frame rearrangements only. Not all clones are present; in checked studies, unresolved V genes account for under half, and no reason is known for the remainder. Clonal size and the V and J genes are those of that table, whereas D and trimming came from the DNA. The table for this sample lists under 200,000 clones; approximately 88% of them were counted only once. The ten largest account for under 3.5% of the sample.

In regard to this clone: Its binding antigen is unknown. The record has no base qualities; no much larger clone is one base away.

This receptor chain uses TRBV11-3 and TRBJ2-5; the junction holds 7 bases that match TRBD1. The origin of this receptor is a woman aged 60-75 years with acute or convalescent COVID-19. The sample comprised peripheral blood. The DNA sequence follows: TGTGCCAGCAGCTCGGACAGGTTACAAGAGACCCAGTACTTC. Its product reads: CASSSDRLQETQYF. With all but the CDR3 taken from the reference TRBV11-3 and TRBJ2-5 genes, the full variable domain is: EAGVVQSPRYKIIEKKQPVAFWCNPISGHNTLYWYLQNLGQGPELLIRYENEEAVDDSQLPKDRFSAERLKGVDSTLKIQPAELGDSAVYLCASSSDRLQETQYFGPGTRLLVL.